The T cell receptor beta chain under discussion was sequenced for a study of blood T cell repertoires in COVID-19. Study-level information: COVID-19 samples, acute and convalescent, were from the United States, Italy and Spain. Nucleic acid was either cDNA or gDNA, and it came from T cells, B-cell-depleted T cells, or PBMCs.

Source study methods: Reference gene primers were amplified, and this amplification served to estimate nucleated cell counts. Profiling relied on immunoSEQ multiplex PCR, and the TCRdb table lists in-frame clones only, not all of them. V and J calls and clone size are as listed in that table; D and trimming were resolved from the DNA. The sample holds 150,000 to 200,000 clones, more than 70% seen once. The germline gives CDR1 SGHRS, CDR2 YFSETQ. The CDR3 contains 14 residues. V lost 0 bases, J lost 7 bases, and 8 bases lay in between. This sequence joins TRBV5-1 and TRBJ1-6; a possible D gene is TRBD1 (5 bases). The sequence was obtained from a woman aged 60-70 years with acute or convalescent COVID-19. Sequencing used peripheral blood. DNA of the CDR3: TGCGCCAGCAGCTTGGCCGACAGAAATTCACCCCTCCACTTT. Protein sequence: CASSLADRNSPLHF.